This passage covers 20 T cell receptor beta chains from one sample sequenced in a study of blood T cell repertoires in COVID-19 (dated by TCRdb to about 2020). Library prep was done by the immunoSEQ multiplex PCR assay. In its TCRdb copy, this immuneACCESS table keeps in-frame sequences only and misses some clones. Where compared with another copy, unresolved V genes explain less than half of these, and the others have no known cause. The sample has around 180,000 clones on record, approximately 85% of them singletons. In total, the top ten clones hold roughly 9.1% of the sample. The sample comprised PBMCs or T cells enriched from blood (not recorded which). Every receptor here comes from a woman in her twenties or thirties who had recovered from COVID-19.

The J gene is TRBJ2-7, the V gene TRBV3-1 (or the pseudogene TRBV3-2); 9 nucleotides align to TRBD2. V lost 1 base and J lost 4; bases outside the gene matches: 14. The CDR3 covers 18 residues. Germline V CDR1 and CDR2: LGHDT, YNNKEL (reference sequence). The CDR3 nucleotides read TGTGCCAGCAGCCAAGTTCATGGCGGGGGGGCCCTAGGGTACGAGCAGTACTTC. Amino acids: CASSQVHGGGALGYEQYF.

The CDR3: CASSWGGRAYEQYF. CDR3 DNA: TGTGCCAGCAGTTGGGGCGGGAGGGCCTACGAGCAGTACTTC. The J gene is TRBJ2-7, the V gene TRBV27; 9 bases match TRBD2. The CDR3 loop spans 14 amino acids. The V segment lost 4 bases and the J segment 2 bases; nucleotides outside the gene matches: 3. The germline V gene has CDR1 MNHEY and CDR2 SMNVEV (reference sequence).

The chain uses TRBV13 and TRBJ1-1; D is ambiguous. The CDR3 is made up of 13 amino acids. Between the trimmed V and J ends, which lost 5 bases and 1 base, there was a span of 8 bases. The germline V gene has CDR1 PRHDT and CDR2 FYEKMQ (reference sequence). CDR3 in DNA: TGTGCCAGCAGCACCTTGAGGAACACTGAAGCTTTCTTT. It translates to CASSTLRNTEAFF.

The V gene is TRBV28, the J gene TRBJ1-5, with D unresolved. The CDR3 is made up of 15 amino acids. Per the germline V gene, CDR1 is MDHEN and CDR2 is SYDVKM. V lost 1 base and J 7 bases, leaving 14 bases between the germline ends. The CDR3, as DNA: TGTGCCAGCAGTTTATTTACGGTCCCCCCCCAGCCCCAGCATTTT. Translated, it gives CASSLFTVPPQPQHF.

The J gene is TRBJ1-2, the V gene TRBV2, with 8 nucleotides matching TRBD1. V lost 7 bases, J lost 8 bases, and 9 bases stayed unmatched. The CDR3 spans 13 residues. Germline V gene data show CDR1 as SNHLY and CDR2 as FYNNEI. The CDR3 here is CASILDRVGGYTF. The CDR3 DNA sequence: TGTGCCAGCATATTGGACAGGGTGGGAGGCTACACCTTC.

The CDR3 coding sequence is TGTGCCAGTAGTATAGATCCGCGGGGATATCAGCCCCAGCATTTT. Its translation: CASSIDPRGYQPQHF. The V call is TRBV19, the J call TRBJ1-5; D gene ambiguous. CDR3 size: 15 residues. The V gene's germline CDR1 is LNHDA and CDR2 SQIVND (reference sequence). Trimming stripped 0 bases from V and 5 bases from J, with 11 bases between.

The V call is TRBV5-1, the J call TRBJ1-4; the match to TRBD1 covers 8 bases. This CDR3 contains 14 residues. The V gene's germline CDR1 is SGHRS and CDR2 YFSETQ. The V gene end was trimmed by 4 bases and the J gene end by 4 bases; junction bases not matched to a gene: 3. In DNA form, the CDR3 reads TGCGCCAGCAGCGGACAGGGTTATAATGAAAAACTGTTTTTT. It encodes CASSGQGYNEKLFF.

This chain links TRBV29-1 with TRBJ2-3; D unclear. V was clipped by 6 bases and J by 3 bases, with 7 bases between them. This CDR3 comprises 11 residues. Germline V gives CDR1 SQVTM, CDR2 ANQGSEA. The CDR3 DNA reads as TGCAGCGTCCCTAGAACAGATACGCAGTATTTT. It is translated as CSVPRTDTQYF.

The CDR3 is CASSITGGDSYEQYF. The CDR3 DNA reads TGTGCCAGCAGCATCACAGGGGGCGATTCCTACGAGCAGTACTTC. The rearrangement links TRBV21-1 to TRBJ2-7; the table names TRBD1, a call not compared with the DNA. TRBV21-1 is marked as a pseudogene. This CDR3 has 15 amino acids.

The J gene is TRBJ2-7, the V gene TRBV5-4; D is perhaps TRBD1 (6 bases). Germline-derived CDR1 and CDR2 are SGHNT and YYREEE (reference sequence). The V end lost 4 bases, the J end lost 1 base, and 9 bases lay between the germline ends. The CDR3 covers 13 residues. The CDR3 reads CASSKTGSYEQYF. The CDR3 DNA sequence: TGTGCCAGCAGCAAAACAGGGTCCTACGAGCAGTACTTC.

Points on this clone: With a much larger clone just one base away, this may be a read error. The chain recombines TRBV6-1 with TRBJ2-7; perhaps TRBD2 as D (5 bases). The CDR3 contains 16 residues. Germline values: CDR1 MNHNS, CDR2 SASEGT. The CDR3 here is CASSEIPGAGTYEQHF. CDR3 DNA sequence: TGTGCCAGCAGTGAAATTCCGGGTGCGGGCACCTACGAGCAGCACTTC.

J is TRBJ1-5 and V is TRBV19; D is perhaps TRBD1 (5 bases). V was trimmed by 2 bases and J by 6 bases, leaving 14 bases between them. Germline V CDR1 and CDR2: LNHDA, SQIVND (reference sequence). The CDR3 runs to 15 residues. The CDR3 region has the DNA TGTGCCAGTAGTATATCACCAGGGTCCCTTCAGCCCCAGCATTTT. This encodes CASSISPGSLQPQHF.

The chain uses TRBV3-1 (or the pseudogene TRBV3-2) and TRBJ2-7, with TRBD1 identical over 10 bases. CDR3 length: 16 residues. V shed 2 bases and J 5 bases; nucleotides not matched to a gene: 9. Looked up from germline, CDR1 is LGHDT and CDR2 is YNNKEL (reference sequence). DNA for the CDR3: TGTGCCAGCAGCCAACAAACCGGGACAGGGGACGACGAGCAGTACTTC. Its translation is CASSQQTGTGDDEQYF.

The chain combines TRBV5-6 with TRBJ2-7; the D gene is possibly TRBD2 (5 bases). The V gene's germline CDR1 is SGHDT and CDR2 YYEEEE. V was shortened by 3 bases and J by 2 bases, with 18 bases between the two germline ends. The CDR3 loop spans 16 amino acids. In DNA form, the CDR3 reads TGTGCCAGCAGCTATTGGGTTAACGGGGTTCCCTACGAGCAGTACTTC. Translated, it gives CASSYWVNGVPYEQYF.

This clone was seen a handful of times. The rearrangement uses TRBV1 and TRBJ2-7; TRBD2 is the table's D call, not checked against the DNA. TRBV1 is a pseudogene locus. CDR3 length: 15 amino acids. CDR3 amino acids: CTSSQELAGSYEQYF. The CDR3, as DNA: TGCACCAGCAGCCAAGAACTAGCGGGCTCCTACGAGCAGTACTTC.

This clone was observed a handful of times. The rearrangement links TRBV5-1 to TRBJ2-7; 7 bases agree with TRBD2. The CDR3 sequence is 16 residues long. Germline V CDR1 and CDR2: SGHRS, YFSETQ. J gave up 0 bases and V 0 bases, and 6 bases lay outside the gene matches. Here the CDR3 reads CASSLVRGLSSYEQYF. Written as DNA, the CDR3 is TGCGCCAGCAGCTTGGTGAGGGGACTAAGCTCCTACGAGCAGTACTTC.

The V gene is TRBV19, the J gene TRBJ1-2; no clear D. The CDR3 has 14 amino acids. Germline CDR1 reads LNHDA; CDR2 reads SQIVND (reference sequence). The ends were cut back, 3 bases at V and 4 bases at J, with 12 bases in the middle. CDR3 sequence reads: CASSIGVTSYGYTF. The CDR3 DNA sequence: TGTGCCAGTAGTATCGGGGTTACCAGCTATGGCTACACCTTC.

The chain joins TRBV24-1 to TRBJ1-1, with no clear D. The ends were cut back, 0 bases at V and 3 bases at J, with 4 bases in the middle. Looked up from germline, CDR1 is KGHDR and CDR2 is SFDVKD. This CDR3 is built from 13 residues. This CDR3 is CATSDLRDTEAFF. Written as DNA, the CDR3 is TGTGCCACCAGTGATTTGCGGGACACTGAAGCTTTCTTT.

This clone was detected only a few times. Here the CDR3 DNA reads TGTGCCAGCAGTGACGACGGAGGGAGCACAGATACGCAGTATTTT. Amino acid sequence: CASSDDGGSTDTQYF. The chain links TRBV6-4 to TRBJ2-3, with D possibly matching TRBD2 (6 bases). This CDR3 is 15 amino acids long. Germline V gene data show CDR1 as MRHNA and CDR2 as SNTAGT. Trimming removed 2 bases from V and 0 bases from J, with 9 bases in between.

The chain couples TRBV5-1 to TRBJ2-1; TRBD1 is a possible D gene (7 bases). CDR1 and CDR2 from the germline V gene are SGHRS and YFSETQ. The CDR3 has 11 amino acids. The V and J ends lost 4 bases and 14 bases respectively, with 13 bases between them. The CDR3, as DNA: TGCGCCAGCAGCGCGGGGACAGAAGAGTTCTTC. Amino acid sequence: CASSAGTEEFF.